The rows below give T cell receptor beta chains drawn from one sample of a study of T cell responses to AZD1222 COVID-19 vaccine. Assay: immunoSEQ multiplex PCR; the TCRdb copy retains only in-frame clones and omits some. The data contain tens of thousands of clones, approximately 91% of them singletons. Specimen: peripheral blood, collected on day 0 of AZD1222 vaccination. Receptors originate from an adult in good health. Each CDR3 is given with its conserved first and last residue. D genes are given only for firm matches. Clone size is not always given. Where it is, it says once, few, many or a class for expanded clones.

V gene	D gene	CDR3 length	clone size	J gene	CDR3 DNA	CDR3 protein
TRBV6-6	NA	14	NA	TRBJ2-5	TGTGCCAGCAGTTACATCCAATTTCGAGAGACCCAGTACTTC	CASSYIQFRETQYF
TRBV30	TRBD1	14	few	TRBJ1-6	TGTGCCTGGAGTGCGGGACAGGATAATTCACCCCTCCACTTT	CAWSAGQDNSPLHF
TRBV3-1/TRBV3-2	NA	13	NA	TRBJ1-2	TGTGCCAGCGCCCCAGGCCCTTACTATGGCTACACCTTC	CASAPGPYYGYTF
TRBV28	NA	13	NA	TRBJ2-3	TGTGCTACCTTCGACAGAAGCACAGATACGCAGTATTTT	CATFDRSTDTQYF
TRBV29-1	NA	12	few	TRBJ2-5	TGCAGCGCGAATAGGGGGGCCTGGGCCCAGTACTTC	CSANRGAWAQYF
TRBV15	NA	14	NA	TRBJ1-1	TGTGCCACCAGCGGCTGGGCCCCGAACGCTGAAGCTTTCTTT	CATSGWAPNAEAFF
TRBV27	NA	16	NA	TRBJ2-7	TGTGCCAGCAGTTTATCCCAGGGCAGATGGACCTACGAGCAGTACTTC	CASSLSQGRWTYEQYF
TRBV12-3/TRBV12-4	NA	13	NA	TRBJ2-3	TGTGCCAGCAGGGGGGGGCGTCTAGATACGCAGTATTTT	CASRGGRLDTQYF
TRBV7-7	NA	17	NA	TRBJ2-5	TGTGCTAGCAGCACCCTTGGCGGGGCGGGACGCCAAGAGACCCAGTACTTC	CASSTLGGAGRQETQYF
TRBV3-1/TRBV3-2	TRBD2	16	NA	TRBJ2-1	TGTGCCAGCAGCCAAGCTCGACTAGCGGGAGACAATGAGCAGTTCTTC	CASSQARLAGDNEQFF
TRBV5-4	TRBD1	15	NA	TRBJ1-1	TGTGCCAGCAGCGAAGGCAGGGGGCCCAACACTGAAGCTTTCTTT	CASSEGRGPNTEAFF
TRBV29-1	NA	11	once	TRBJ1-2	TGCAGCGTCGACCCTAACTATGGCTACACCTTC	CSVDPNYGYTF
TRBV28	NA	14	once	TRBJ1-1	TGTGCCAGCAGTTTCCCGGGCAGGAACACTGAAGCTTTCTTT	CASSFPGRNTEAFF
TRBV10-1	NA	16	NA	TRBJ1-3	TGCGCCAGCAGTCCCTCCACAGGAGCCTCTGGAAACACCATATATTTT	CASSPSTGASGNTIYF
TRBV18	NA	15	NA	TRBJ2-5	TGTGCCAGCTCACCACCGGCGACTGATCAAGAGACCCAGTACTTC	CASSPPATDQETQYF
TRBV7-9	NA	15	NA	TRBJ2-1	TGTGCCAGCAGCTTAGCTGGTGGGAGTTTTCTTGAGCAGTTCTTC	CASSLAGGSFLEQFF
TRBV11-3	NA	16	NA	TRBJ2-2	TGTGCCAGCAGCTTAGGACAGGTCCCGGGCACCGGGGAGCTGTTTTTT	CASSLGQVPGTGELFF
TRBV5-1	NA	13	NA	TRBJ2-1	TGCGCCAGCAGCTTGGTGGTCGGGGGTGAGCAGTTCTTC	CASSLVVGGEQFF
TRBV19	TRBD2	16	NA	TRBJ2-1	TGTGCCAGTAGTATAGGCTGGACTAGCGGGGGCAATGAGCAGTTCTTC	CASSIGWTSGGNEQFF
TRBV28	NA	11	NA	TRBJ1-5	TGTGCCAGCGCCTCGGCGCAGCCCCAGCATTTT	CASASAQPQHF
TRBV5-4	TRBD1	15	NA	TRBJ2-4	TGTGCCAGCAGTCGATACAGGGGTATGGAAAACATTCAGTACTTC	CASSRYRGMENIQYF
TRBV7-9	NA	14	NA	TRBJ1-5	TGTGCCAGCAGCCTCGCGGGGAACAATCAGCCCCAGCATTTT	CASSLAGNNQPQHF
TRBV3-1/TRBV3-2	TRBD1	14	NA	TRBJ1-6	TGTGCCAGCAGTTGGACAGGAGTGAACTCACCCCTCCACTTT	CASSWTGVNSPLHF
TRBV6-2/TRBV6-3	NA	18	NA	TRBJ1-1	TGTGCCAGCAGTTACCCCGAGAGGGGCGAGAGAACGAACACTGAAGCTTTCTTT	CASSYPERGERTNTEAFF
TRBV7-9	TRBD1	15	medium-sized	TRBJ1-6	TGTGCCAGCAGCGACGGGACAGAAGAAAATTCACCCCTCCACTTT	CASSDGTEENSPLHF
TRBV7-2	NA	15	NA	TRBJ2-7	TGTGCCAGCGGGGGGGCGGGAGTAGGGTCCTACGAGCAGTACTTC	CASGGAGVGSYEQYF
TRBV9	TRBD2	17	NA	TRBJ2-2	TGTGCCAGCAGCGTTCATAGCGGGGGGGCGACCACCGGGGAGCTGTTTTTT	CASSVHSGGATTGELFF
TRBV5-4	NA	15	NA	TRBJ2-3	TGTGCCAGCAGCCTCACCGCGGCTCCCACAGATACGCAGTATTTT	CASSLTAAPTDTQYF
TRBV19	TRBD1	14	once	TRBJ2-2	TGTGCCAGTAACACAGGGGGCGAGACCGGGGAGCTGTTTTTT	CASNTGGETGELFF
TRBV5-4	NA	13	NA	TRBJ1-6	TGTGCCAGCAGCCCCGACTATAATTCACCCCTCCACTTT	CASSPDYNSPLHF
TRBV7-3	NA	12	NA	TRBJ2-2	TGTGCCAGCAGCTTATTTCCCGGGGAGCTGTTTTTT	CASSLFPGELFF
TRBV7-8	NA	15	few	TRBJ1-6	TGTGCCAGCAGCTTAGCACACGGCTATAATTCACCCCTCCACTTT	CASSLAHGYNSPLHF
TRBV7-9	NA	14	NA	TRBJ2-5	TGTGCCAGCAGCTTAGTGTCAACGCTGGAGACCCAGTACTTC	CASSLVSTLETQYF
TRBV5-1	TRBD2	16	NA	TRBJ2-1	TGCGCCAGCACCCAAGGACTAGCGGGAGGGAGGTATGAGCAGTTCTTC	CASTQGLAGGRYEQFF
TRBV29-1	NA	13	NA	TRBJ2-2	TGCAGCGACCCGGGGAGAGACACCGGGGAGCTGTTTTTT	CSDPGRDTGELFF
TRBV5-4	NA	15	NA	TRBJ2-6	TGTGCCAGCAGCTTGTCTGGGATTGGGGCCAACGTCCTGACTTTC	CASSLSGIGANVLTF
TRBV11-2	NA	14	NA	TRBJ2-3	TGTGCCAGCAGCCAGGGACTCCACACAGATACGCAGTATTTT	CASSQGLHTDTQYF
TRBV27	NA	13	NA	TRBJ2-1	TGTGCCAGCAGTCCTATAGAAACCAATGAGCAGTTCTTC	CASSPIETNEQFF
TRBV18	NA	15	NA	TRBJ1-3	TGTGCCAGCTCACCCCCGACGATCTCTGGAAACACCATATATTTT	CASSPPTISGNTIYF
TRBV19	NA	13	NA	TRBJ1-6	TGTGCCAGTAGTACCGACAGTTTTCCACCCCTCCACTTT	CASSTDSFPPLHF
TRBV19	NA	15	NA	TRBJ1-2	TGCGCCAGTAGTATGACCGGCTTAGGTAACTATGGCTACACCTTC	CASSMTGLGNYGYTF
TRBV5-6	TRBD2	15	NA	TRBJ2-2	TGTGCCAGCACCGTACTAGCGGGCATCACCGGGGAGCTGTTTTTT	CASTVLAGITGELFF
TRBV6-5	TRBD1	14	NA	TRBJ1-1	TGTGCCACTCGTGGGCCAGGGGGCTACACTGAAGCTTTCTTT	CATRGPGGYTEAFF
TRBV15	TRBD2	15	NA	TRBJ2-3	TGTGCCACCAGCAGCCTAGCGGGGTCCGTTAATACGCAGTATTTT	CATSSLAGSVNTQYF
TRBV5-1	NA	16	NA	TRBJ1-6	TGCGCCAGCAGCTTGCTGGCCAGCTCCTATAATTCACCCCTCCACTTT	CASSLLASSYNSPLHF
TRBV28	NA	14	NA	TRBJ1-1	TGTGCCAGCAGTTTAGGGGACCGGAACACTGAAGCTTTCTTT	CASSLGDRNTEAFF
TRBV11-2	NA	15	NA	TRBJ2-7	TGTGCCAGCAGCTTACGCGGATTAGGGGGCTACGAGCAGTACTTC	CASSLRGLGGYEQYF
TRBV2	NA	13	few	TRBJ2-7	TGTGCCAGCAGATTATTGAGGGACTCCGAGCAGTACTTC	CASRLLRDSEQYF
TRBV6-1	NA	13	NA	TRBJ1-1	TGTGCCAGCAGTGATGAGGGGGACACTGAAGCTTTCTTT	CASSDEGDTEAFF
TRBV7-9	NA	16	NA	TRBJ1-6	TGTGCCAGCAGCTCTCCCCCGTCGAGGGTTGATTCACCCCTCCACTTT	CASSSPPSRVDSPLHF
TRBV15	NA	15	NA	TRBJ2-7	TGTGCCACCAGCAGACCGGACAGTCATTCCTACGAGCAGTACTTC	CATSRPDSHSYEQYF
TRBV12-1	NA	15	few	TRBJ1-6	TGTGCCAGCAGCCCGGACAGGGGGGTGGGTTCACCCCTCCACTTT	CASSPDRGVGSPLHF
TRBV5-4	TRBD2	15	NA	TRBJ2-7	TGTGCCAGCAGCTCCTTAGCGGGAGGGACCTACGAGCAGTACTTC	CASSSLAGGTYEQYF
TRBV5-6	NA	14	NA	TRBJ2-5	TGTGCCAGCAGCCGCGGAGGGGCGGGGGAGACCCAGTACTTC	CASSRGGAGETQYF
TRBV5-4	NA	13	NA	TRBJ2-3	TGTGCCAGCAGCCGAAACCGCCCAGATACGCAGTATTTT	CASSRNRPDTQYF
TRBV27	TRBD1	17	NA	TRBJ2-5	TGTGCCAGCAGTCCGTCTTTTCACAGGGGGTCGGGGGAGACCCAGTACTTC	CASSPSFHRGSGETQYF
TRBV5-1	NA	15	NA	TRBJ2-2	TGCGCCAGCAGTGTGATGGGTATAAACACCGGGGAGCTGTTTTTT	CASSVMGINTGELFF